These T cell receptor beta chains were read from a single sample in a study of human T cells and chemical hapten exposure. TCRdb re-derived calls from the RACE reads in MiXCR, one entry per CDR3 protein. The sample yields just over 350,000 distinct CDR3 sequences, roughly 6% seen once. The sequenced sample was whole blood, obtained in connection with sensitization to the hapten diphenylcyclopropenone (DPC). These receptors all come from a woman aged 18-29 years with alopecia areata. Some clones in this sample may be carry-over from other donors' samples. CDR3s include the opening cysteine and the closing phenylalanine or tryptophan. A D gene is named only where the DNA matches it firmly. Expanded clones get a size class; other rows say once, few or many, or leave the size out.

size	D	V	J	CDR3	DNA
.	TRBD2	TRBV7-2	TRBJ2-5	CASSLAGTSGEQETQYF	TGTGCCAGCAGCTTAGCCGGGACTAGCGGGGAGCAAGAGACCCAGTACTTC
few	.	TRBV5-1	TRBJ1-4	CASSPSRDVEKLFF	TGCGCCAGCAGCCCCAGCCGGGACGTTGAAAAACTGTTTTTT
many	TRBD1	TRBV10-3	TRBJ1-2	CAIRLTGDNYGYTF	TGTGCCATAAGACTTACAGGGGATAACTATGGCTACACCTTC
few	.	TRBV6-1	TRBJ1-4	CASSGSATNEKLFF	TGTGCCAGCAGCGGGAGTGCAACTAATGAAAAACTGTTTTTT
.	.	TRBV28	TRBJ2-7	CASRTALGYEQYF	TGTGCCAGCAGGACAGCCTTGGGCTACGAGCAGTACTTC
few	.	TRBV4-2	TRBJ1-3	CASSQDRGWGNTIYF	TGTGCCAGCAGCCAAGATCGGGGGTGGGGAAACACCATATATTTT
many	.	TRBV6-2/TRBV6-3	TRBJ1-3	CASGRNTIYF	TGTGCCAGCGGAAGAAACACCATATATTTT
few	.	TRBV12-3/TRBV12-4	TRBJ2-2	CASSNPATNTGELFF	TGTGCCAGCAGTAACCCGGCGACGAACACCGGGGAGCTGTTTTTT
.	.	TRBV20-1	TRBJ2-6	CSASPGRASGANVLTF	TGCAGTGCTAGCCCCGGGCGAGCCTCTGGGGCCAACGTCCTGACTTTC
few	.	TRBV28	TRBJ1-1	CASSLDVSEAFF	TGTGCCAGCAGTTTAGATGTTTCTGAAGCTTTCTTT
few	.	TRBV4-3	TRBJ1-2	CASSQVRGPDGYTF	TGCGCCAGCAGCCAAGTTCGGGGGCCCGATGGCTACACCTTC
few	TRBD1	TRBV27	TRBJ1-1	CASSQWDRQDEAFF	TGTGCCAGCAGTCAATGGGACAGGCAAGATGAAGCTTTCTTT
.	.	TRBV3-1	TRBJ1-2	CASSQGPERGDGYTF	TGTGCCAGCAGCCAAGGCCCCGAGAGGGGCGATGGCTACACCTTC
many	.	TRBV6-5	TRBJ2-3	CASSYGKRASTDTQYF	TGTGCCAGCAGTTATGGGAAGCGGGCCAGCACAGATACGCAGTATTTT
.	TRBD1	TRBV4-1	TRBJ1-2	CASSQLTGAGGSYGYTF	TGCGCCAGCAGCCAACTCACCGGGGCAGGGGGTTCGTATGGCTACACCTTC
many	.	TRBV12-3/TRBV12-4	TRBJ1-5	CASSLQGHQPQHF	TGTGCCAGCAGTTTACAGGGCCATCAGCCCCAGCATTTT
few	.	TRBV3-1	TRBJ2-1	CASSHIGPNEQFF	TGTGCCAGCAGCCACATTGGACCGAATGAGCAGTTCTTC
many	TRBD2	TRBV19	TRBJ2-1	CASSMGTRRSYNEQFF	TGTGCCAGTAGTATGGGGACTAGAAGGTCCTACAATGAGCAGTTCTTC
many	.	TRBV15	TRBJ1-5	CATSTLYSNQPQHF	TGTGCCACCTCGACCTTATATAGCAATCAGCCCCAGCATTTT
few	.	TRBV28	TRBJ1-6	CASSALGRGDNSPLHF	TGTGCCAGCAGTGCCTTAGGGAGAGGGGATAATTCACCCCTCCACTTT
few	.	TRBV21-1	TRBJ2-7	CASSKGSPGQGRGEQYF	TGTGCCAGCAGCAAAGGCTCCCCGGGACAGGGTCGGGGTGAGCAGTACTTC
many	.	TRBV29-1	TRBJ1-2	CSVEEGTGSNYGYTF	TGCAGCGTTGAAGAAGGCACAGGGAGCAACTATGGCTACACCTTC
few	.	TRBV7-2	TRBJ2-1	CASSDPTLALDEQFF	TGTGCCAGCAGCGACCCGACACTAGCCCTCGATGAGCAGTTCTTC
many	.	TRBV7-9	TRBJ1-1	CASSPSRTEAFF	TGTGCCAGCAGCCCCAGCAGGACTGAAGCTTTCTTT
many	.	TRBV6-5	TRBJ1-2	CASSRERDLYGYTF	TGTGCCAGCAGCCGGGAAAGAGACCTTTATGGCTACACCTTC
few	TRBD1	TRBV3-1	TRBJ2-7	CASSPRDRGVEQYF	TGTGCCAGCAGCCCCCGGGACAGGGGTGTCGAGCAGTACTTC
.	TRBD2	TRBV5-1	TRBJ2-7	CASSFVLAGTYEQYF	TGCGCCAGCAGCTTTGTGCTAGCGGGGACCTACGAGCAGTACTTC
many	.	TRBV29-1	TRBJ1-2	CSVEGHKGDYGYTF	TGCAGCGTTGAGGGCCACAAGGGGGACTATGGCTACACCTTC
few	.	TRBV6-6	TRBJ1-6	CASSLEWNSPLHF	TGTGCCAGCAGTCTCGAATGGAATTCACCCCTCCACTTT
many	.	TRBV29-1	TRBJ1-2	CSVIAEYGYTF	TGCAGCGTCATCGCCGAGTATGGCTACACCTTC
few	TRBD1	TRBV2	TRBJ1-6	CASSENPGTGDSPLHF	TGTGCCAGCAGTGAAAATCCCGGGACAGGGGATTCACCCCTCCACTTT
few	.	TRBV10-3	TRBJ2-3	CAISESDGTDTQYF	TGTGCCATCAGTGAGTCGGACGGAACAGATACGCAGTATTTT
many	.	TRBV12-3/TRBV12-4	TRBJ1-2	CASIPDRDYGYTF	TGTGCCAGCATTCCTGACCGAGACTATGGCTACACCTTC
many	TRBD2	TRBV9	TRBJ2-5	CASSVGDSGPYQETQYF	TGTGCCAGCAGCGTAGGTGATAGCGGGCCGTACCAAGAGACCCAGTACTTC
few	.	TRBV6-1	TRBJ2-7	CASSELKSGGVQYEQYF	TGTGCCAGCAGTGAACTTAAGTCGGGCGGGGTGCAGTACGAGCAGTACTTC
many	.	TRBV7-2	TRBJ1-1	CASSLGSNMMATEAFF	TGTGCCAGCAGCTTAGGTTCGAACATGATGGCAACTGAAGCTTTCTTT
many	TRBD2	TRBV7-9	TRBJ2-3	CASSLKTSGGWGDTQYF	TGTGCCAGCAGCCTCAAGACTAGCGGGGGCTGGGGAGATACGCAGTATTTT
many	TRBD1	TRBV7-9	TRBJ1-4	CASSSTDRETEKLFF	TGTGCCAGCAGCTCAACGGACAGGGAAACGGAAAAACTGTTTTTT
few	TRBD2	TRBV4-1	TRBJ2-3	CASTLPGLGTDTQYF	TGCGCCAGCACCCTACCGGGACTAGGCACAGATACGCAGTATTTT
many	.	TRBV3-1	TRBJ1-5	CASSQGAGDSQPQHF	TGTGCCAGCAGCCAAGGGGCAGGCGACAGTCAGCCCCAGCATTTT
.	.	TRBV3-1	TRBJ2-7	CASSQDRFGLSYEQYF	TGTGCCAGCAGCCAAGATCGGTTCGGTTTGTCCTACGAGCAGTACTTC
.	TRBD2	TRBV5-4	TRBJ2-2	CASGTTANTGELFF	TGTGCCAGTGGGACTACCGCGAACACCGGGGAGCTGTTTTTT
.	TRBD1	TRBV11-2	TRBJ1-6	CASSPGTGLPYNSPLHF	TGTGCCAGCAGCCCCGGGACAGGGCTTCCCTATAATTCACCCCTCCACTTT
many	.	TRBV12-3/TRBV12-4	TRBJ1-3	CASSLQWGLSSGNTIYF	TGTGCCAGCAGTTTGCAGTGGGGCCTGAGCTCTGGAAACACCATATATTTT
.	TRBD2	TRBV5-4	TRBJ2-7	CASSKGTSASYEQYF	TGTGCCAGCAGCAAAGGGACTAGCGCATCCTACGAGCAGTACTTC
few	.	TRBV29-1	TRBJ2-3	CSVEEGGQSTDTQYF	TGCAGCGTTGAAGAAGGTGGGCAGAGCACAGATACGCAGTATTTT
many	.	TRBV6-2/TRBV6-3	TRBJ1-1	CASSAGLLNTEAFF	TGTGCCAGCAGCGCCGGACTATTGAACACTGAAGCTTTCTTT
many	TRBD2	TRBV29-1	TRBJ2-1	CSVEKEGGGANEQFF	TGCAGCGTTGAGAAGGAAGGCGGGGGGGCCAATGAGCAGTTCTTC
.	TRBD2	TRBV5-8	TRBJ2-1	CASSFWAGGSDEQFF	TGTGCCAGCAGCTTCTGGGCGGGGGGCAGTGATGAGCAGTTCTTC
few	.	TRBV28	TRBJ2-2	CASTEGPAGELFF	TGTGCCAGCACCGAAGGACCAGCCGGGGAGCTGTTTTTT
.	.	TRBV20-1	TRBJ2-7	CSPRDGLGYEQYF	TGCAGCCCCAGGGATGGGTTGGGCTACGAGCAGTACTTC
few	.	TRBV7-2	TRBJ1-6	CASSLIKVAEYNSPLHF	TGTGCCAGCAGCTTAATAAAGGTAGCAGAATATAATTCACCCCTCCACTTT
many	.	TRBV7-8	TRBJ1-1	CASSREGREAFF	TGTGCCAGCAGCAGGGAGGGGAGAGAAGCTTTCTTT
few	.	TRBV29-1	TRBJ2-2	CSVWTNTGELFF	TGCAGCGTATGGACGAACACCGGGGAGCTGTTTTTT
.	.	TRBV6-2/TRBV6-3	TRBJ2-7	CAISSPGMEQYF	TGTGCTATCTCTTCGCCAGGGATGGAGCAGTACTTC